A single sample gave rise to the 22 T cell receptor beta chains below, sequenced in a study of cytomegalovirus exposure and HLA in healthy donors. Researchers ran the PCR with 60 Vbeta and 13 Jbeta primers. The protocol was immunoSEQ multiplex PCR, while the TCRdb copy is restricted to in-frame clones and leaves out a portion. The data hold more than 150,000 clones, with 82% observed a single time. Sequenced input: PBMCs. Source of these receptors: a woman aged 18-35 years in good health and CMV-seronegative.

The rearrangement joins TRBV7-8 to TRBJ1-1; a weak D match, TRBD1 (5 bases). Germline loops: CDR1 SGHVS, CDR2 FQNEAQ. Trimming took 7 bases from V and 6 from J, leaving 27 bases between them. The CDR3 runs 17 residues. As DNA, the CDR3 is TGTGCCAGCATGCTAATGGGGCAGGGCGAATATTACGCTGAAGCTTTCTTT. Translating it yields CASMLMGQGEYYAEAFF.

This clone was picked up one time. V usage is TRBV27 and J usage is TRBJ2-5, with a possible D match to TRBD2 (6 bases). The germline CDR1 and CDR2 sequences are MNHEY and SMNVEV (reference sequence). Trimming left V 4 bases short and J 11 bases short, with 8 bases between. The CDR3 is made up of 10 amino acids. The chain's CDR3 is CASSWGEQYF. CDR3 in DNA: TGTGCCAGCAGTTGGGGGGAGCAGTACTTC.

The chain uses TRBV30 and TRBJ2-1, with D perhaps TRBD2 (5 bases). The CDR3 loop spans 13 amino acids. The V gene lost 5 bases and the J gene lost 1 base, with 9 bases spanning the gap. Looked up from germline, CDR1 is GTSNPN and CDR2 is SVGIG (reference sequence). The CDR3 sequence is CAWLDLSYNEQFF. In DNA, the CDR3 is TGTGCCTGGTTGGACTTGTCCTACAATGAGCAGTTCTTC.

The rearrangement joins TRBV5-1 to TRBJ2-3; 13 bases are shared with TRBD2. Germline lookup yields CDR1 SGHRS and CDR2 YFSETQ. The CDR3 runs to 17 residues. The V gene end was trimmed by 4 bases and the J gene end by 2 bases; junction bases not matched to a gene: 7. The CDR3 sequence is CASSLLGLAGTTDTQYF. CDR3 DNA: TGCGCCAGCAGCCTATTGGGACTAGCGGGGACCACAGATACGCAGTATTTT.

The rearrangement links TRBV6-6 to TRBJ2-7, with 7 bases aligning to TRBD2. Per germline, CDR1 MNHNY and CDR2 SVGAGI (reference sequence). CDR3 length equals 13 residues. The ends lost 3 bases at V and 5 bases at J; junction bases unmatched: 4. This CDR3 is CASSYWTSDEQYF. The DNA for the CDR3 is TGTGCCAGCAGTTATTGGACTAGTGACGAGCAGTACTTC.

This CDR3 is CASSRDSGGTEAFF. In nucleotides, the CDR3 is TGTGCCAGCAGTAGGGACTCAGGGGGGACTGAAGCTTTCTTT. The V call is TRBV2, the J call TRBJ1-1, with TRBD1 matching over 7 bases. Germline V gene data show CDR1 as SNHLY and CDR2 as FYNNEI. V lost 5 bases to trimming and J lost 5 bases; unmatched junction nucleotides: 8. This CDR3 contains 14 residues. The full variable domain, with the rest looked up from reference TRBV2 and TRBJ1-1, is EPEVTQTPSHQVTQMGQEVILRCVPISNHLYFYWYRQILGQKVEFLVSFYNNEISEKSEIFDDQFSVERPDGSNFTLKIRSTKLEDSAMYFCASSRDSGGTEAFFGQGTRLTVV.

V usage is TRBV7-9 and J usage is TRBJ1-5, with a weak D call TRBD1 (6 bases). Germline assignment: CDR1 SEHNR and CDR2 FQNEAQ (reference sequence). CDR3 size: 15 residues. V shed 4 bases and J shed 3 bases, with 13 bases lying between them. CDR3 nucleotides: TGTGCCAGCAGCTCGGGGGGGGGCCCCAATCAGCCCCAGCATTTT. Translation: CASSSGGGPNQPQHF.

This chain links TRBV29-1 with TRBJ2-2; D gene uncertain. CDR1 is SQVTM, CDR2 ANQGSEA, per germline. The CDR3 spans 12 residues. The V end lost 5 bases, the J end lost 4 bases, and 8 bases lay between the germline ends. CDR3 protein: CSVPAGTGELFF. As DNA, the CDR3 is TGCAGCGTTCCTGCAGGCACCGGGGAGCTGTTTTTT.

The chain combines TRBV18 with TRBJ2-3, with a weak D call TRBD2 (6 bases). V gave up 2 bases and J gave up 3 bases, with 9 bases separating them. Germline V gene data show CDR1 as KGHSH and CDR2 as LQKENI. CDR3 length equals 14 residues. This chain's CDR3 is CASSPKGRTDTQYF. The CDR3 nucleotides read TGTGCCAGCTCACCAAAGGGGAGGACAGATACGCAGTATTTT.

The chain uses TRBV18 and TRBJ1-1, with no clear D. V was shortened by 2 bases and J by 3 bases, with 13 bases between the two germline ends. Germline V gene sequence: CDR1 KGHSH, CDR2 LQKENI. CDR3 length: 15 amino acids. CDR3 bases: TGTGCCAGCTCACCATCGGAGGGTTGGGACACTGAAGCTTTCTTT. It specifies CASSPSEGWDTEAFF.

This CDR3 is CASSDRGTNYGYTF. DNA for the CDR3: TGCGCCAGCAGCGACAGGGGTACTAACTATGGCTACACCTTC. The V and J genes are TRBV10-2 and TRBJ1-2; TRBD1 agrees at 8 bases. Unmatched junction bases numbered 3, after V lost 6 bases and J lost 0 bases. This CDR3 is built from 14 residues. Germline V gene data show CDR1 as WSHSY and CDR2 as SAAADI.

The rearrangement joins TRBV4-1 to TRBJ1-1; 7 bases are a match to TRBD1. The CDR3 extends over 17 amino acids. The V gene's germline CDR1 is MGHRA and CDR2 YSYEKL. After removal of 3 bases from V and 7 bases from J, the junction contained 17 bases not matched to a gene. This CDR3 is CASSQRVPGTADLEAFF. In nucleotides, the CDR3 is TGCGCCAGCAGCCAGAGAGTCCCGGGGACAGCAGATCTTGAAGCTTTCTTT.

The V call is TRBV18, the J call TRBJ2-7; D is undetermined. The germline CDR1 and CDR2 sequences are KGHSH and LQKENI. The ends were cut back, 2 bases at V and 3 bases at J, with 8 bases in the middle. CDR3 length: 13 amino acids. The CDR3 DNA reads TGTGCCAGCTCACCAGGAGTCCTCTACGAGCAGTACTTC. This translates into CASSPGVLYEQYF.

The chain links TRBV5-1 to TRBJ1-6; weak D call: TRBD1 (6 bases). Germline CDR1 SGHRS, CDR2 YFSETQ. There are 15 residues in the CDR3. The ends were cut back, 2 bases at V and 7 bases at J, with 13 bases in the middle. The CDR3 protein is CASSFKQGQNSPLHF. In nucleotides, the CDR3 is TGCGCCAGCAGCTTCAAACAGGGTCAAAATTCACCCCTCCACTTT.

The CDR3 loop reads CASSYSLGTTDTQYF. The CDR3 DNA follows: TGTGCCAGCAGTTACAGCCTAGGAACCACAGATACGCAGTATTTT. The chain combines TRBV6-5 with TRBJ2-3; D is unclear. The CDR3 sequence is 15 residues long. V lost 2 bases and J 2 bases, leaving 11 bases between the germline ends. Germline CDR1 and CDR2: MNHEY and SVGAGI.

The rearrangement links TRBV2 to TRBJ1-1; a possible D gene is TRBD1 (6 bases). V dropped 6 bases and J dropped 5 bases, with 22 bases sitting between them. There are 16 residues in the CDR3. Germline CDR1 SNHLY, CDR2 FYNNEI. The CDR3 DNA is TGTGCCAGCAGCCTCTACGGGGGGGGAGGGGGAACTGAAGCTTTCTTT. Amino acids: CASSLYGGGGGTEAFF.

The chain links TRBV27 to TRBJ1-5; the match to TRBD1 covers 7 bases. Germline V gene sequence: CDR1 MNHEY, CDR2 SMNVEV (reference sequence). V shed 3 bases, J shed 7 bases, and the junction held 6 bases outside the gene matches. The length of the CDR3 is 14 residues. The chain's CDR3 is CASSFQGGGQPQHF. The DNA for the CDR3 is TGTGCCAGCAGTTTTCAGGGGGGTGGACAGCCCCAGCATTTT.

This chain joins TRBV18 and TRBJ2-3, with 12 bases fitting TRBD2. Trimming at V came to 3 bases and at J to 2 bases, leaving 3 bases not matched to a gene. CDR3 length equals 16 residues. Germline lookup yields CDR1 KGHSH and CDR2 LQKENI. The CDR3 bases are TGTGCCAGCTCACCTCGGACTAGCGGGAACACAGATACGCAGTATTTT. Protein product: CASSPRTSGNTDTQYF.

The CDR3 bases are TGTGCCAGCAGTCCACACAGGGATCGGAGCACTGAAGCTTTCTTT. This sequence encodes CASSPHRDRSTEAFF. The chain uses TRBV27 and TRBJ1-1; tentatively, D is TRBD1 (6 bases). Germline V CDR1 and CDR2: MNHEY, SMNVEV (reference sequence). The V end lost 5 bases, the J end lost 4 bases, and 17 bases lay between the germline ends. The CDR3 length is 15 residues.

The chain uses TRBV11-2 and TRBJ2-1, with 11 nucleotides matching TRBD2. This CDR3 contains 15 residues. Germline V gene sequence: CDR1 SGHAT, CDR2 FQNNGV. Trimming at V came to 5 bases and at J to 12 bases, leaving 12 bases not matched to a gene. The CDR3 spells CASSLPGTSGFAQFF. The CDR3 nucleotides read TGTGCCAGCAGCCTCCCCGGGACTAGCGGTTTTGCGCAGTTCTTC.

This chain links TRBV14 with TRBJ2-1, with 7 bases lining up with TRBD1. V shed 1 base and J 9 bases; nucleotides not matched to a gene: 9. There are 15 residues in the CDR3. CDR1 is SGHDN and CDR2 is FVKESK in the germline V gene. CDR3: CASSQGQGAFSEQFF. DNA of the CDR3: TGTGCCAGCAGCCAAGGACAGGGCGCTTTTAGTGAGCAGTTCTTC.

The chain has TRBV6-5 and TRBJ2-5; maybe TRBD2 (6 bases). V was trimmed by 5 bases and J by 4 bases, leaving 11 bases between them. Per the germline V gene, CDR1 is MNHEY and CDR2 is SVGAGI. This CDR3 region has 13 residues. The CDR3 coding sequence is TGTGCCAGCAGTGGAGGGACGATAGAGACCCAGTACTTC. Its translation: CASSGGTIETQYF.